The 26 T cell receptor beta chains listed next were all sequenced from one sample in a study of shared clonotypes between healthy human individuals. Profiled with immunoSEQ multiplex PCR; TCRdb holds only in-frame clones, not every one. Of more than 2 million clones listed, roughly 94% are singletons. Material: naive CD4+ T cells sorted from blood. Subset of the sample: CD45RA+ positively selected. The receptors derive from a man between 18 and 29 years old in good health.

This clone was picked up many times. This chain uses TRBV5-4 with TRBJ2-7; 10 bases fit TRBD1. The CDR3 length is 17 residues. The V segment lost 4 bases and the J segment 8 bases; nucleotides outside the gene matches: 18. Germline CDR1 reads SGHNT; CDR2 reads YYREEE (reference sequence). The CDR3, as DNA: TGTGCCAGCAGCCAATACTCATCCGGGACAGGGGCATCGAAGCAGTACTTC. Its protein product is CASSQYSSGTGASKQYF.

This clone is a singleton in its sample. The rearrangement uses TRBV2 and TRBJ2-5; D is undetermined. Germline-derived CDR1 and CDR2 are SNHLY and FYNNEI. Trimming left V 8 bases short and J 4 bases short, with 14 bases between. The CDR3 sequence is 13 residues long. CDR3 bases: TGTGCCAGCCTTTGGGCGTCAGGAGAGACCCAGTACTTC. Its translation: CASLWASGETQYF. Full variable domain (missing parts from reference TRBV2 and TRBJ2-5): EPEVTQTPSHQVTQMGQEVILRCVPISNHLYFYWYRQILGQKVEFLVSFYNNEISEKSEIFDDQFSVERPDGSNFTLKIRSTKLEDSAMYFCASLWASGETQYFGPGTRLLVL.

The rearrangement uses TRBV30 and TRBJ1-1; TRBD1 might be the D (5 bases). The germline V gene has CDR1 GTSNPN and CDR2 SVGIG (reference sequence). With 4 bases removed from V and 1 base from J, the gap between germline ends came to 13 bases. This CDR3 is built from 14 residues. The CDR3 loop is CAWKTGSGNTEAFF. As DNA, the CDR3 is TGTGCCTGGAAAACAGGTAGTGGGAACACTGAAGCTTTCTTT.

V is TRBV4-3 and J is TRBJ1-1; D ambiguous. The CDR3 runs to 19 residues. Germline V gene sequence: CDR1 LGHNA, CDR2 YSLEER. V lost 0 bases and J lost 0, with 20 bases in between. The CDR3 region is CASSQDRITLFGVNTEAFF. The CDR3 DNA reads as TGCGCCAGCAGCCAAGACCGAATTACCCTTTTTGGGGTGAACACTGAAGCTTTCTTT.

This clone was seen only once. The V call is TRBV30, the J call TRBJ2-1, with 11 bases lining up with TRBD2. Germline assignment: CDR1 GTSNPN and CDR2 SVGIG (reference sequence). This CDR3 has 17 residues. V was pared by 0 bases and J by 2 bases, with 6 bases of the junction left unmatched. The CDR3 nucleotides read TGTGCCTGGAGTGTCGGCGGTAGCGGGGGGGCCTACAATGAGCAGTTCTTC. Amino acids: CAWSVGGSGGAYNEQFF.

In the case of this clone: Additional DNA sequences in this sample encode the identical CDR3. The genes are TRBV15 and TRBJ1-4; D remains ambiguous. CDR1 and CDR2 from the germline V gene are LNHNV and YYDKDF (reference sequence). The CDR3 covers 12 residues. Trimming removed 1 base at V and 8 bases at J, with 5 bases between. CDR3 in amino acids: CATSRGTEKLFF. Written as DNA, the CDR3 is TGTGCCACCAGCAGAGGGACCGAAAAACTGTTTTTT.

As concerns this clone: Other nucleotide sequences from this sample produce the same CDR3. The chain joins TRBV5-1 to TRBJ1-1; the match to TRBD1 covers 10 bases. Germline V lookup: CDR1 SGHRS, CDR2 YFSETQ. The CDR3 covers 14 residues. The V gene end was trimmed by 4 bases and the J gene end by 4 bases; junction bases not matched to a gene: 4. CDR3 region: CASSRGQGSTEAFF. CDR3 nucleotide sequence: TGCGCCAGCAGCAGGGGACAGGGGTCCACTGAAGCTTTCTTT.

Note on this clone: Other DNA sequences from this sample encode an identical CDR3 as well. The J gene is TRBJ2-1, the V gene TRBV7-6; no definite D call. The length of the CDR3 is 11 residues. Germline V lookup: CDR1 SGHVS, CDR2 FNYEAQ. V shed 1 base and J shed 7 bases, with 2 bases lying between them. In DNA form, the CDR3 reads TGTGCCAGCAGCTTAGGAAATGAGCAGTTCTTC. Translation: CASSLGNEQFF.

CDR3 bases: TGTGCCAGCAGTTTAGGGGGCCAGTCTATCAGCGGGTACGAGCAGTACTTC. This translates into CASSLGGQSISGYEQYF. The V and J genes are TRBV27 and TRBJ2-7, with D perhaps matching TRBD1 or TRBD2 (6 bases each). V dropped 2 bases and J dropped 4 bases, with 21 bases sitting between them. The CDR3 covers 17 residues. CDR1 is MNHEY, CDR2 SMNVEV, per germline (reference sequence).

This clone appeared a few times. The chain uses TRBV6-5 and TRBJ2-7; 7 bases map to TRBD1. The CDR3 consists of 12 residues. Per germline, CDR1 MNHEY and CDR2 SVGAGI. Germline trimming cut 6 bases from V and 1 base from J; bases unmatched to any gene: 0. CDR3 region: CASRGQSYEQYF. The CDR3 region has the DNA TGTGCCAGCAGGGGACAGTCCTACGAGCAGTACTTC.

Here the CDR3 DNA reads TGCGCCAGCAGCTTTAGCGCCCAACAATCTGGAAACACCATATATTTT. It encodes CASSFSAQQSGNTIYF. This chain connects TRBV5-1 to TRBJ1-3; unclear D gene. V gave up 2 bases and J gave up 1 base, with 13 bases separating them. This CDR3 contains 16 residues. Germline CDR1 reads SGHRS; CDR2 reads YFSETQ.

The J gene is TRBJ1-1, the V gene TRBV6-1, with D hard to call. The germline CDR1 and CDR2 sequences are MNHNS and SASEGT. The CDR3 runs 10 residues. Trimming took 11 bases from V and 1 from J, leaving 5 bases between them. CDR3 loop: CAAKNTEAFF. CDR3 coding DNA: TGTGCCGCCAAGAACACTGAAGCTTTCTTT.

The V gene is TRBV6-5, the J gene TRBJ2-7; tentatively, D is TRBD1 or TRBD2 (5 bases each). Trimming pared 5 bases from V and 4 bases from J, leaving 15 bases between. The CDR3 sequence is 14 residues long. In germline, CDR1 is MNHEY, CDR2 SVGAGI. CDR3 bases: TGTGCCAGCAGTCGCCCCGGGACGGAGTACGAGCAGTACTTC. It translates to CASSRPGTEYEQYF.

The V call is TRBV10-2, the J call TRBJ2-4; weak D call: TRBD2 (6 bases). Per the germline V gene, CDR1 is WSHSY and CDR2 is SAAADI. The CDR3 sequence is 15 residues long. V was shortened by 4 bases and J by 1 base, with 11 bases between the two germline ends. CDR3 sequence (DNA): TGCGCCAGCAGTGGGGAGGACCTGGCCAAAAACATTCAGTACTTC. The encoded protein is CASSGEDLAKNIQYF.

The chain links TRBV4-1 to TRBJ2-3; TRBD1 agrees at 8 bases. Germline trimming cut 3 bases from V and 2 bases from J; bases unmatched to any gene: 4. The CDR3 consists of 15 residues. Germline CDR1 and CDR2: MGHRA and YSYEKL. DNA for the CDR3: TGCGCCAGCAGCCACAGGGACAGGAACACAGATACGCAGTATTTT. Its protein is CASSHRDRNTDTQYF.

The genes are TRBV7-6 and TRBJ2-3; the match to TRBD2 covers 9 bases. This CDR3 contains 13 residues. Germline V gene lookup returns CDR1 SGHVS and CDR2 FNYEAQ. J was trimmed by 14 bases and V by 1 base; bases with no gene match: 7. The CDR3 region has the DNA TGTGCCAGCAGCTTAGGGGCCGCGGGAGGGAGGTATTTT. Residues: CASSLGAAGGRYF.

The CDR3 DNA reads TGCGCCAGCAGTGGTAGGGGGCGGGGGAGCCTATGCGAGACCCAGTACTTC. Translation gives CASSGRGRGSLCETQYF. The gene calls are TRBV10-1 and TRBJ2-5; either TRBD1 or TRBD2 may fit D (7 bases each). Trimming pared 4 bases from V and 5 bases from J, leaving 23 bases between. Germline values: CDR1 WNHNN, CDR2 SYGVQD (reference sequence). The CDR3 sequence is 17 residues long.

This chain connects TRBV7-2 to TRBJ2-7; possible D gene TRBD2, 7 bases. The germline V and J ends were trimmed by 5 bases and 4 bases, with 18 bases remaining between them. The germline gives CDR1 SGHTA, CDR2 FQGNSA. This CDR3 contains 15 residues. CDR3 protein: CASSQKAGAGYEQYF. The CDR3 nucleotides read TGTGCCAGCAGCCAGAAGGCGGGGGCTGGGTACGAGCAGTACTTC.

The chain recombines TRBV10-2 with TRBJ2-3; D is perhaps TRBD1 (5 bases). Germline V CDR1 and CDR2: WSHSY, SAAADI. Trimming left V 6 bases short and J 2 bases short, with 12 bases between. This CDR3 spans 14 amino acids. The CDR3 spells CASRRQWDTDTQYF. In nucleotides, the CDR3 is TGCGCCAGCAGACGACAGTGGGACACAGATACGCAGTATTTT.

The chain carries TRBV5-6 and TRBJ2-7, with D maybe TRBD1 (5 bases). The CDR3 contains 14 residues. The ends were cut back, 1 base at V and 5 bases at J, with 13 bases in the middle. Germline loops: CDR1 SGHDT, CDR2 YYEEEE. The CDR3 DNA reads as TGTGCCAGCAGCTTGATCAGGGTGACCAACGAGCAGTACTTC. It codes for CASSLIRVTNEQYF.

This chain connects TRBV7-6 to TRBJ2-2, with D uncertain. The CDR3 extends over 12 amino acids. Germline V gene data show CDR1 as SGHVS and CDR2 as FNYEAQ. Trimming cost V 8 bases and J 4 bases, with 8 bases left between them. In DNA form, the CDR3 reads TGTGCCAGCGGTTTGGGCACCGGGGAGCTGTTTTTT. Its translation is CASGLGTGELFF.

The rearrangement links TRBV10-1 to TRBJ1-1; possible D gene TRBD1, 5 bases. The V end was cut by 3 bases, the J end by 10 bases, with 15 bases between. Germline V CDR1 and CDR2: WNHNN, SYGVQD (reference sequence). This CDR3 is 13 amino acids long. This chain's CDR3 is CASSEMGERRAFF. CDR3 DNA sequence: TGCGCCAGCAGTGAAATGGGGGAGAGGAGAGCTTTCTTT.

This chain connects TRBV6-6 to TRBJ2-1, with 9 bases lining up with TRBD1. The CDR3 is made up of 14 amino acids. V trimming: 6 bases; J trimming: 6 bases; junction bases outside the gene matches: 6. CDR1 and CDR2 (germline): MNHNY, SVGAGI (reference sequence). CDR3 sequence: CASRSGTGTNEQFF. In nucleotides, the CDR3 is TGTGCCAGCAGGTCCGGGACAGGGACCAATGAGCAGTTCTTC.

The chain uses TRBV30 and TRBJ1-5; D is possibly TRBD1 (5 bases). Germline-derived CDR1 and CDR2 are GTSNPN and SVGIG (reference sequence). The CDR3 is 13 residues long. With 4 bases removed from V and 5 bases from J, the gap between germline ends came to 12 bases. CDR3 region: CAWTDSPDQPQHF. The CDR3 DNA sequence: TGTGCCTGGACCGACAGCCCCGATCAGCCCCAGCATTTT.

The V gene is TRBV6-1, the J gene TRBJ2-3; D is unclear. Germline CDR1 is MNHNS and CDR2 is SASEGT. The CDR3 is made up of 15 amino acids. V lost 0 bases and J lost 2, with 9 bases in between. The CDR3 DNA is TGTGCCAGCAGTGAAGCAGGGCGAGACACAGATACGCAGTATTTT. It translates to CASSEAGRDTDTQYF.

The rearrangement uses TRBV27 and TRBJ2-2; D ambiguous. Germline V gives CDR1 MNHEY, CDR2 SMNVEV (reference sequence). Trimming removed 2 bases at V and 4 bases at J, with 8 bases between. The CDR3 has 14 amino acids. The CDR3 DNA reads TGTGCCAGCAGTTTAATCGGATCCACCGGGGAGCTGTTTTTT. Protein: CASSLIGSTGELFF.